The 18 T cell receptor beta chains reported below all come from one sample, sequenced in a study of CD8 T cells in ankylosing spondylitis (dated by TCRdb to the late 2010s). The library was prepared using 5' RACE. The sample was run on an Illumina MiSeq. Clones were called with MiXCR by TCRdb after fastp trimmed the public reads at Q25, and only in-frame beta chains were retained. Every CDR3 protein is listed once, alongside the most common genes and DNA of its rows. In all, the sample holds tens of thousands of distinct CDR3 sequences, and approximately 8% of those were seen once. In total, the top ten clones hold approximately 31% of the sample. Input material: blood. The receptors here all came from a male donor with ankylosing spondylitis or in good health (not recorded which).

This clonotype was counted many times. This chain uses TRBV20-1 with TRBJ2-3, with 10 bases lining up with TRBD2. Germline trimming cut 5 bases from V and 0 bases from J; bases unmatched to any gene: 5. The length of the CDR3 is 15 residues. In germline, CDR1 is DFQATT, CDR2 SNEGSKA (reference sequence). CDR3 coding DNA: TGCAGTGCTTCGAAGCGGGGGGGGAGCACAGATACGCAGTATTTT. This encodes CSASKRGGSTDTQYF.

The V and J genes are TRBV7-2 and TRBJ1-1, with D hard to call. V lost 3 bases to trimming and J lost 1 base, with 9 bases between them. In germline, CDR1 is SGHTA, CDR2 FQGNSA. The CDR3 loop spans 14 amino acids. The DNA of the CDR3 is TGTGCCAGCAGCTTTACCGGGAAGAACACTGAAGCTTTCTTT. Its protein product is CASSFTGKNTEAFF.

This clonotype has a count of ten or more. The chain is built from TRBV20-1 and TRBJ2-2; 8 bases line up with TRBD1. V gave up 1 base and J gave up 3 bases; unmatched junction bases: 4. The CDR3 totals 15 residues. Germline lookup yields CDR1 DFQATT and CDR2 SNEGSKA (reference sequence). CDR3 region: CSARGQGAYTGELFF. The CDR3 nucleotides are TGCAGTGCTAGAGGCCAGGGGGCTTACACCGGGGAGCTGTTTTTT.

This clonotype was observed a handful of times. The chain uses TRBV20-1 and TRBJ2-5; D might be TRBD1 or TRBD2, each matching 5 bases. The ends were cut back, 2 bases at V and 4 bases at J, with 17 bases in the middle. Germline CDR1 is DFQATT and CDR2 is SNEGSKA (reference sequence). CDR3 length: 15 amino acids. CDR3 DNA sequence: TGCAGTGCTAGATATCCGGCCGGGGCAGGAGAGACCCAGTACTTC. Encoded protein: CSARYPAGAGETQYF.

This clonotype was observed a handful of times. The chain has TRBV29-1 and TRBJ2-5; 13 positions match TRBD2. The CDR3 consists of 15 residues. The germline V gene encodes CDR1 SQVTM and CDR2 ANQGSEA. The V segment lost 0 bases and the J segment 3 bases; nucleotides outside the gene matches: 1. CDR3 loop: CSVEETSGRKETQYF. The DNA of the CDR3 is TGCAGCGTTGAAGAGACTAGCGGGAGGAAAGAGACCCAGTACTTC. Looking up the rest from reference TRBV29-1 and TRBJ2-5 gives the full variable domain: SAVISQKPSRDICQRGTSLTIQCQVDSQVTMMFWYRQQPGQSLTLIATANQGSEATYESGFVIDKFPISRPNLTFSTLTVSNMSPEDSSIYLCSVEETSGRKETQYFGPGTRLLVL.

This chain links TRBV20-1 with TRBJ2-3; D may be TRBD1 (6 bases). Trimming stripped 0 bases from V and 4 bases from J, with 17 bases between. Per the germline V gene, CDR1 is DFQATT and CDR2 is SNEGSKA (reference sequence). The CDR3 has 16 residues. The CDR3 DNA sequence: TGCAGTGCTAGAGATTTTAGTATTACAGGGCCAGATACGCAGTATTTT. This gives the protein CSARDFSITGPDTQYF.

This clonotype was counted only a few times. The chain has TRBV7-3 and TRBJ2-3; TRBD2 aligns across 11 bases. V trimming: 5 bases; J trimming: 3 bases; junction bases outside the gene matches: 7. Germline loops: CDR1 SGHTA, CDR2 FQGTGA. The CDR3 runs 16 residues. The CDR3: CASSKIAGGRTDTQYF. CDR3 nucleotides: TGTGCCAGCAGCAAAATAGCGGGGGGGCGGACAGATACGCAGTATTTT.

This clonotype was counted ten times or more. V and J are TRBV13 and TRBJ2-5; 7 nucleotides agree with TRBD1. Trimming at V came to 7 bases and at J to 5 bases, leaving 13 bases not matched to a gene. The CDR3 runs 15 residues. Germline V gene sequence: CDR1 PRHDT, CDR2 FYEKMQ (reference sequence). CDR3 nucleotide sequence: TGTGCCAGCACCCCATGGACAGGCCCAAGGGAGACCCAGTACTTC. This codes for CASTPWTGPRETQYF.

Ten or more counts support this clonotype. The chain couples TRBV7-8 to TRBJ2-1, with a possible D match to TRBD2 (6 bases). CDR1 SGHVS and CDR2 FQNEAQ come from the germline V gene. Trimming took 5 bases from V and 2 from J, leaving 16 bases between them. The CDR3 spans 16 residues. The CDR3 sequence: CASSPRRDSTYNEQFF. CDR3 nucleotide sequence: TGTGCCAGCAGCCCACGCCGGGACTCCACCTACAATGAGCAGTTCTTC. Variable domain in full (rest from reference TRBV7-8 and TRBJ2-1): GAGVSQSPRYKVAKRGQDVALRCDPISGHVSLFWYQQALGQGPEFLTYFQNEAQLDKSGLPSDRFFAERPEGSVSTLKIQRTQQEDSAVYLCASSPRRDSTYNEQFFGPGTRLTVL.

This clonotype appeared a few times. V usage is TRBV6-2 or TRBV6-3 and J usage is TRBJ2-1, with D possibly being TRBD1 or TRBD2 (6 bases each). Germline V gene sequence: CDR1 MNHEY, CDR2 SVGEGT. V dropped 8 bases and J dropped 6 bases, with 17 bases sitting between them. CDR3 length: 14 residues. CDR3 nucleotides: TGTGCCAGCCTACGATCGGGGGCGATCAATGAGCAGTTCTTC. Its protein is CASLRSGAINEQFF.

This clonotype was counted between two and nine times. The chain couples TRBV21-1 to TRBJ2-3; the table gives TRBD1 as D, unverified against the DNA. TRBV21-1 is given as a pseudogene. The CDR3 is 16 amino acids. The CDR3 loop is CASSKGRTGITDTQYF. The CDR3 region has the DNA TGTGCCAGCAGCAAAGGCAGGACAGGGATCACAGATACGCAGTATTTT.

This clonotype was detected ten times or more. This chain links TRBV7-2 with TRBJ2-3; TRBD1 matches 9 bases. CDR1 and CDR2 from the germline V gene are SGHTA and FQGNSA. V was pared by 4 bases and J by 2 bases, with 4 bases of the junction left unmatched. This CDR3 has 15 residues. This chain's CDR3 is CASSSDRGFTDTQYF. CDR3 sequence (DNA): TGTGCCAGCAGCTCGGACAGGGGATTCACAGATACGCAGTATTTT.

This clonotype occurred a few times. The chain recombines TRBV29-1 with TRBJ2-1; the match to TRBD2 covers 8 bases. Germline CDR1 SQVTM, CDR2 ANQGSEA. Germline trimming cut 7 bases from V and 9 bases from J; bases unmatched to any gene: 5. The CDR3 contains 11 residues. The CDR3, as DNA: TGCAGCGCCGAACGGGGGGGTGAGCAGTTCTTC. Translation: CSAERGGEQFF.

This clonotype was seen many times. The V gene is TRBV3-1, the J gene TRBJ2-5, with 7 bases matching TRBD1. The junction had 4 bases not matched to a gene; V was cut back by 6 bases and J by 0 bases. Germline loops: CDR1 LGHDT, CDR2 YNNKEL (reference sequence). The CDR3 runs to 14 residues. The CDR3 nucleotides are TGTGCCAGCAGGGGGACAGCGGACCAAGAGACCCAGTACTTC. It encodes CASRGTADQETQYF.

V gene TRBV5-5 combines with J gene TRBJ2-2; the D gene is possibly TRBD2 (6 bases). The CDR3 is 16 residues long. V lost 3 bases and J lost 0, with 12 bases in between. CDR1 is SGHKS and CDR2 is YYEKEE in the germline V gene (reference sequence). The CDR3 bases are TGTGCCAGCAGCTCCCCCGGGACTTCGAACACCGGGGAGCTGTTTTTT. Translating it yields CASSSPGTSNTGELFF.

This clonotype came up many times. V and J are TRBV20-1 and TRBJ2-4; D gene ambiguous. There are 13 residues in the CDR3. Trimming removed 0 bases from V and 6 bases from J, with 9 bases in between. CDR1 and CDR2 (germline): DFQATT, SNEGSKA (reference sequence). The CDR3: CSARETARNIQYF. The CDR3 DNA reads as TGCAGTGCTAGAGAAACTGCCCGAAACATTCAGTACTTC.

CDR3 DNA sequence: TGTGCCAGCAGTTTTGGGAGCGTAGGTCAGCCCCAGCATTTT. It translates to CASSFGSVGQPQHF. The chain links TRBV12-3 or TRBV12-4 to TRBJ1-5; D is uncertain. V lost 3 bases and J 6 bases, leaving 12 bases between the germline ends. This CDR3 spans 14 amino acids.

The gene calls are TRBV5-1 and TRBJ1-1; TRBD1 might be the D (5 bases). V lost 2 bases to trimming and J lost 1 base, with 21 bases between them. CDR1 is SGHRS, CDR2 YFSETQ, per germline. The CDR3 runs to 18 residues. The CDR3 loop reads CASSFRSRDARRNTEAFF. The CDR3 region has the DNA TGCGCCAGCAGCTTCCGGAGCCGGGACGCTCGCCGGAACACTGAAGCTTTCTTT. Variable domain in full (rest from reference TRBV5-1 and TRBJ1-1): KAGVTQTPRYLIKTRGQQVTLSCSPISGHRSVSWYQQTPGQGLQFLFEYFSETQRNKGNFPGRFSGRQFSNSRSEMNVSTLELGDSALYLCASSFRSRDARRNTEAFFGQGTRLTVV.